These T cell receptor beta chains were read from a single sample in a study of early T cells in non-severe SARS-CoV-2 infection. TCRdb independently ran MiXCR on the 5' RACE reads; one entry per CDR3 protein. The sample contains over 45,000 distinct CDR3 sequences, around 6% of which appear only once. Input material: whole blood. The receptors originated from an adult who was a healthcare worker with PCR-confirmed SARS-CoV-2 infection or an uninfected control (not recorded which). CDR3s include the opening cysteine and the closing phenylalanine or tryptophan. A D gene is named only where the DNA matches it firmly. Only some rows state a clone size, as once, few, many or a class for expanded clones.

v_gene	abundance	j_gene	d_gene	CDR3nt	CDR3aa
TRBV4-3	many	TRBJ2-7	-	TGCGCCAGCAGTCTGGGAGGCGAGCAGTACTTC	CASSLGGEQYF
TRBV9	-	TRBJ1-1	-	TGTGCCAGCAGCTTTGGCGGGACACTGAACACTGAAGCTTTCTTT	CASSFGGTLNTEAFF
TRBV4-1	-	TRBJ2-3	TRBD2	TGCGCCAGCAGCCAACTAGCGGGGGGGCGAGATACGCAGTATTTT	CASSQLAGGRDTQYF
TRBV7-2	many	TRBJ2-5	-	TGTGCCAGCAGCCGTGCCGAAGAGACCCAGTACTTC	CASSRAEETQYF
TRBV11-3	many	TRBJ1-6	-	TGTGCCAGCAGCTTAGGGGGCCGAGGTGATTCACCCCTCCACTTT	CASSLGGRGDSPLHF
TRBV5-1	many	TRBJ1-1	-	TGCGCCAGCAGCTTGGAGGACACGAACACTGAAGCTTTCTTT	CASSLEDTNTEAFF
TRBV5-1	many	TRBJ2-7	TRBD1	TGCGCCAGCAGCTCCGAGCCACGGGGACAGGGGTTCGGGCAGTACTTC	CASSSEPRGQGFGQYF
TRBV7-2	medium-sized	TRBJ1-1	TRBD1	TGTGCCAGCAGCTCCCGAGGGGGCAGGGGATTCACTGAAGCTTTCTTT	CASSSRGGRGFTEAFF
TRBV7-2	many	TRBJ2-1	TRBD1	TGTGCCAGCAGCTTAATTGTTAGGGGGCATGAGCAGTTCTTC	CASSLIVRGHEQFF
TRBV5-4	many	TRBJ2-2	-	TGTGCCAGCAGCTTGGGCACAACAGAGGGCGGGGAGCTGTTTTTT	CASSLGTTEGGELFF
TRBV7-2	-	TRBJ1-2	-	TGTGCCAGCAGCTTGAGCGAGGGAGGCTACACCTTC	CASSLSEGGYTF
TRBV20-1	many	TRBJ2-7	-	TGCAGTGCTAAGCCGTCCAGCGCTCCCTCCGAGCAGTACTTC	CSAKPSSAPSEQYF
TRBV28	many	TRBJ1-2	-	TGTGCCAGCCTAAATACAGGGAACTATGGCTACACCTTC	CASLNTGNYGYTF
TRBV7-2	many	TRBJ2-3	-	TGTGCCAGCAGCCCATTCCGGAGGCTTCTTAGCCCCTCAGATACGCAGTATTTT	CASSPFRRLLSPSDTQYF
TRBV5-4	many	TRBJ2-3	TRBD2	TGTGCCAGCAGCCCCGGACTAGCGGTCCAACTGGATACGCAGTATTTT	CASSPGLAVQLDTQYF
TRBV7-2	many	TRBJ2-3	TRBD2	TGTGCCAGCAGCTTAGGGTCCCCCGGGACTAGCTCTCTAGATACGCAGTATTTT	CASSLGSPGTSSLDTQYF
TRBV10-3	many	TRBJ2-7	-	TGTGCCATCAGTTTACAGCGCTCCTACGAGCAGTACTTC	CAISLQRSYEQYF
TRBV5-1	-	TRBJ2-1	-	TGCGCCAGCAGCCCCGGCCGGTCCTACAATGAGCAGTTCTTC	CASSPGRSYNEQFF
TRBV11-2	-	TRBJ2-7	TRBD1	TGTGCCAGCAGCTTCGGGACAGGGCCCTACGAGCAGTACTTC	CASSFGTGPYEQYF
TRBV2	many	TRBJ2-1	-	TGTGCCAGCCTTGTCGGTAATGAGCAGTTCTTC	CASLVGNEQFF
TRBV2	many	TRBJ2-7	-	TGTGCCAGCAGTGGGATCGAGCAGTACTTC	CASSGIEQYF
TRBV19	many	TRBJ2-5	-	TGTGCCAGTAGTATTTGGACGGGGCTTGCCACAGAGACCCAGTACTTC	CASSIWTGLATETQYF
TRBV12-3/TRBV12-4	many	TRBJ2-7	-	TGTGCCAGCAGTCCAGGGGTAAAGGAGCAGTACTTC	CASSPGVKEQYF
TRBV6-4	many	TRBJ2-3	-	TGTGCCAGCAGCCCGGGATCATCTAGCACAGATACGCAGTATTTT	CASSPGSSSTDTQYF
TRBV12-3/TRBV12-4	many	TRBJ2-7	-	TGTGCCAGCAGTTCCAGGGGTGCTTCCTACGAGCAGTACTTC	CASSSRGASYEQYF
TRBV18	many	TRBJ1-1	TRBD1	TGTGCCAGCTCACTCGACAGGGGGAACACTGAAGCTTTCTTT	CASSLDRGNTEAFF
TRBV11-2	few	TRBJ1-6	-	TGTGCCAGCAGCTTGGGTTCCTATAATTCACCCCTCCACTTT	CASSLGSYNSPLHF
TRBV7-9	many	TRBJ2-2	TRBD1	TGTGCCAGCAGCTTGGACAGGGGAACCGGGGAGCTGTTTTTT	CASSLDRGTGELFF
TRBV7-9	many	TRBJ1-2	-	TGTGCCACCGGAAACTATGGCTACACCTTC	CATGNYGYTF
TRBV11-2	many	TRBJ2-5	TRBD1	TGTGCCAGCAGCTGGGCTCCGGGACAGCAACGGACCCAGTACTTC	CASSWAPGQQRTQYF